Presented here are 15 T cell receptor beta chains from one specimen sequenced in a study of shared clonotypes between healthy human individuals. Sequenced by immunoSEQ multiplex PCR; TCRdb stores in-frame clones only, minus some. The table records around 720,000 clones, less than 80% of them present only once. Source material: memory CD4+ T cells sorted from blood. The subset denotes: CD45RA-negative fraction. These receptor sequences come from a woman in her thirties in good health.

This chain joins TRBV5-5 and TRBJ1-1, with D maybe TRBD1 (5 bases). V shed 2 bases and J shed 7 bases, with 12 bases lying between them. This CDR3 contains 13 residues. CDR1 and CDR2 from the germline V gene are SGHKS and YYEKEE (reference sequence). CDR3 coding DNA: TGTGCCAGCAGCTTCGCTGGGGGTTTTGAAGCTTTCTTT. Its translation: CASSFAGGFEAFF.

The CDR3 sequence: CASSQEATNTEAFF. The CDR3 nucleotides read TGCGCCAGCAGCCAAGAAGCCACGAACACTGAAGCTTTCTTT. The chain joins TRBV4-1 to TRBJ1-1, with unresolved D. The CDR3 sequence is 14 residues long. Germline-derived CDR1 and CDR2 are MGHRA and YSYEKL. Trimming shortened V by 0 bases and J by 1 base, and 6 bases separated the two germline ends.

This chain links TRBV7-7 with TRBJ2-3, with D hard to call. CDR3 length: 15 residues. Between the trimmed V and J ends, which lost 5 bases and 1 base, there was a span of 13 bases. CDR1 is SSHAT, CDR2 FNYEAQ, per germline (reference sequence). The CDR3: CASSPMAIGTDTQYF. The CDR3 DNA is TGTGCCAGCAGCCCCATGGCGATCGGCACAGATACGCAGTATTTT.

The V and J genes are TRBV5-1 and TRBJ2-1; 7 bases fit TRBD1. This CDR3 contains 13 residues. The V gene's germline CDR1 is SGHRS and CDR2 YFSETQ. Trimming at V came to 0 bases and at J to 15 bases, leaving 9 bases not matched to a gene. For the CDR3, the DNA is TGCGCCAGCAGCTTGGGGGGTGACAGGGTCGCGTTCTTC. Protein product: CASSLGGDRVAFF.

The chain uses TRBV2 and TRBJ1-1; 8 bases are a match to TRBD1. Germline V gene sequence: CDR1 SNHLY, CDR2 FYNNEI. The J segment lost 0 bases and the V segment lost 6 bases, leaving 0 bases of the junction unmatched. The CDR3 has 13 amino acids. In DNA form, the CDR3 reads TGTGCCAGCAGGGGACAGGTGAACACTGAAGCTTTCTTT. Protein product: CASRGQVNTEAFF.

As DNA, the CDR3 is TGCGCCAGCAGTGTGGTAGGGGGCTCCGGAAACACCATATATTTT. This codes for CASSVVGGSGNTIYF. The chain uses TRBV10-2 and TRBJ1-3, with TRBD1 identical over 7 bases. Germline CDR1 WSHSY, CDR2 SAAADI. J lost 4 bases, V lost 4 bases, and 7 bases had no gene match. The CDR3 extends over 15 amino acids.

Comments on this clone: A much larger clone lies a single base off, so this may be a read error. Other DNA variants within this sample encode the same CDR3. The chain joins TRBV27 to TRBJ2-2; D is tentatively TRBD1 or TRBD2 (5 bases each). Germline V lookup: CDR1 MNHEY, CDR2 SMNVEV (reference sequence). The V gene lost 3 bases and the J gene lost 3 bases, with 5 bases spanning the gap. This CDR3 region has 13 residues. Here the CDR3 reads CASSLGDTGELFF. Here the CDR3 DNA reads TGTGCCAGCAGTTTGGGGGACACCGGGGAGCTGTTTTTT.

The CDR3, as DNA: TGTGCCAGCAGTGGTCAGGGGGCACCTAAAGTTACTAATGAAAAACTGTTTTTT. As protein: CASSGQGAPKVTNEKLFF. The chain has TRBV25-1 and TRBJ1-4; 8 bases are shared with TRBD1. Trimming cost V 4 bases and J 2 bases; bases outside gene matches: 12. CDR1 and CDR2 from the germline V gene are MGHDK and SYGVNS. The CDR3 is 18 residues long.

This clone was found a few times. The chain joins TRBV11-2 to TRBJ2-7; D call uncertain. Trimming removed 1 base from V and 3 bases from J, with 10 bases in between. The CDR3 spans 14 residues. The V gene's germline CDR1 is SGHAT and CDR2 FQNNGV. CDR3 DNA: TGTGCCAGCAGCTTAGGAAATGCCAACTACGAGCAGTACTTC. It is translated as CASSLGNANYEQYF.

This chain connects TRBV28 to TRBJ1-1; tentative D call: TRBD1 (6 bases). The CDR3 length is 17 residues. In germline, CDR1 is MDHEN, CDR2 SYDVKM. Trimming shortened V by 2 bases and J by 0 bases, and 16 bases separated the two germline ends. CDR3 nucleotides: TGTGCCAGCAGTTTACCTCAGGGGAGGTCGATGAACACTGAAGCTTTCTTT. Translated, it gives CASSLPQGRSMNTEAFF.

The V call is TRBV5-1, the J call TRBJ2-3, with D tentatively TRBD2 (6 bases). Germline V CDR1 and CDR2: SGHRS, YFSETQ. Trimming pared 6 bases from V and 0 bases from J, leaving 11 bases between. There are 14 residues in the CDR3. CDR3: CASIAGTSTDTQYF. CDR3 nucleotide sequence: TGCGCCAGCATCGCCGGGACTAGCACAGATACGCAGTATTTT.

The chain links TRBV6-6 to TRBJ1-2; no clear D. The CDR3 is 14 residues long. Between the trimmed V and J ends, which lost 5 bases and 0 bases, there was a span of 10 bases. The germline V gene encodes CDR1 MNHNY and CDR2 SVGAGI (reference sequence). This chain's CDR3 is CASSITETNYGYTF. CDR3 DNA: TGTGCCAGCAGTATAACGGAGACTAACTATGGCTACACCTTC.

The J gene is TRBJ1-1, the V gene TRBV7-9; D gene uncertain. V lost 4 bases and J lost 7, with 10 bases in between. Per germline, CDR1 SEHNR and CDR2 FQNEAQ (reference sequence). The CDR3 is 12 amino acids. The CDR3 sequence is CASSSPAGEAFF. CDR3 in DNA: TGTGCCAGCAGCTCCCCGGCAGGTGAAGCTTTCTTT.

The chain combines TRBV2 with TRBJ2-1; no definite D call. Trimming pared 5 bases from V and 3 bases from J, leaving 5 bases between. CDR1 is SNHLY, CDR2 FYNNEI, per germline. The CDR3 runs to 12 residues. The DNA of the CDR3 is TGTGCCAGCAGTTACCACTACAATGAGCAGTTCTTC. Translating it yields CASSYHYNEQFF.

V usage is TRBV28 and J usage is TRBJ2-7, with D perhaps given as TRBD1 or TRBD2 (5 bases each). The CDR3 loop spans 16 amino acids. Trimming cost V 2 bases and J 2 bases, with 16 bases left between them. Germline V gene sequence: CDR1 MDHEN, CDR2 SYDVKM. The CDR3 spells CASSLDGGVLPYEQYF. The CDR3 region has the DNA TGTGCCAGCAGTTTAGATGGGGGTGTCTTACCCTACGAGCAGTACTTC.